Here is one TCR beta chain with its context. Method: immunoSEQ multiplex PCR; TCRdb's copy keeps in-frame clones and lacks some. The sample shows tens of thousands of clones, about 94% of them seen only once. Looked up from germline, CDR1 is MNHNS and CDR2 is SASEGT. V lost 2 bases to trimming and J lost 13 bases, with 8 bases between them. This CDR3 contains 10 residues. This specimen belongs to a study of technical replicates of blood from several donors. Sequencing was done on a sample of T cells isolated from PBMCs. This TCR came from a human donor in good health. The rearrangement joins TRBV6-1 to TRBJ1-1; D is uncertain. CDR3 amino acids: CASSELRGFF. In DNA, the CDR3 is TGTGCCAGCAGTGAACTCCGGGGTTTCTTT.